Below, 25 T cell receptor beta chains from the same sample are listed, as sequenced in a study of cytomegalovirus exposure and HLA in healthy donors. Only in-frame clones appear in the TCRdb table, and some are missing; sequencing was by immunoSEQ multiplex PCR. This table holds about 140,000 clones, approximately 86% found once. The specimen sequenced was PBMCs. All receptors come from a woman between 18 and 29 years old in good health and CMV-seropositive.

The chain couples TRBV5-4 to TRBJ1-1; D remains unclear. This CDR3 has 14 amino acids. Germline V gene sequence: CDR1 SGHNT, CDR2 YYREEE (reference sequence). Trimming removed 4 bases at V and 1 base at J, with 11 bases between. CDR3: CASSANTENTEAFF. The CDR3 region has the DNA TGTGCCAGCAGCGCTAACACAGAGAACACTGAAGCTTTCTTT.

The rearrangement links TRBV27 to TRBJ2-4; possible D gene TRBD2, 7 bases. The germline gives CDR1 MNHEY, CDR2 SMNVEV (reference sequence). The CDR3 has 14 amino acids. V lost 5 bases and J lost 7, with 15 bases in between. CDR3 loop: CASSQRGGSNIQYF. The CDR3 DNA follows: TGTGCCAGCAGTCAAAGGGGGGGGTCGAACATTCAGTACTTC.

This sequence joins TRBV7-8 and TRBJ2-3; 8 bases are a match to TRBD2. The CDR3 loop spans 16 amino acids. CDR1 and CDR2 (germline): SGHVS, FQNEAQ. Trimming at V came to 3 bases and at J to 0 bases, leaving 5 bases not matched to a gene. For the CDR3, the DNA is TGTGCCAGCAGCTTGTCTACTAGCGGAAGCACAGATACGCAGTATTTT. This gives the protein CASSLSTSGSTDTQYF.

The chain employs TRBV9 and TRBJ1-1; 10 bases line up with TRBD1. This CDR3 is 14 amino acids long. The ends lost 5 bases at V and 4 bases at J; junction bases unmatched: 5. The germline gives CDR1 SGDLS, CDR2 YYNGEE. CDR3 region: CASSQDRGGTEAFF. The CDR3 region has the DNA TGTGCCAGCAGTCAGGACAGGGGGGGCACTGAAGCTTTCTTT. Full variable domain (outside the CDR3, taken from reference TRBV9 and TRBJ1-1): DSGVTQTPKHLITATGQRVTLRCSPRSGDLSVYWYQQSLDQGLQFLIQYYNGEERAKGNILERFSAQQFPDLHSELNLSSLELGDSALYFCASSQDRGGTEAFFGQGTRLTVV.

V is TRBV7-2 and J is TRBJ1-4, with D possibly being TRBD1 (5 bases). The CDR3 totals 15 residues. Deletions cut 1 base from V and 6 bases from J, with 12 bases between. Germline V gives CDR1 SGHTA, CDR2 FQGNSA. The CDR3 here is CASSLEQGSDEKLFF. The CDR3 nucleotides read TGTGCCAGCAGCTTAGAGCAGGGAAGCGATGAAAAACTGTTTTTT.

This clone was detected once. This chain uses TRBV5-5 with TRBJ1-6, with 7 positions matching TRBD1. The CDR3 covers 15 residues. The germline CDR1 and CDR2 sequences are SGHKS and YYEKEE (reference sequence). The V segment lost 2 bases and the J segment 2 bases; nucleotides outside the gene matches: 1. CDR3 nucleotides: TGTGCCAGCAGCTTACAGGGGACCTATAATTCACCCCTCCACTTT. Amino acids: CASSLQGTYNSPLHF. Supplemented by reference TRBV5-5 and TRBJ1-6, the full variable domain reads DAGVTQSPTHLIKTRGQQVTLRCSPISGHKSVSWYQQVLGQGPQFIFQYYEKEERGRGNFPDRFSARQFPNYSSELNVNALLLGDSALYLCASSLQGTYNSPLHFGNGTRLTVT.

The rearrangement links TRBV5-6 to TRBJ2-7; weak D call: TRBD2 (5 bases). This CDR3 is 14 amino acids long. Trimming left V 0 bases short and J 6 bases short, with 13 bases between. The germline V gene has CDR1 SGHDT and CDR2 YYEEEE. This chain's CDR3 is CASSLAPLAGEQYF. The DNA of the CDR3 is TGTGCCAGCAGCTTGGCGCCCTTGGCGGGCGAGCAGTACTTC.

V usage is TRBV6-1 and J usage is TRBJ1-1; D not certain. V gave up 8 bases and J gave up 3 bases, with 16 bases separating them. Germline V gives CDR1 MNHNS, CDR2 SASEGT. This CDR3 is built from 14 residues. The CDR3 sequence: CASVSRFTYTEAFF. DNA of the CDR3: TGTGCCAGCGTTAGCCGATTTACGTACACTGAAGCTTTCTTT.

The genes are TRBV7-6 and TRBJ2-5; the match to TRBD2 covers 7 bases. There are 15 residues in the CDR3. The junction had 7 bases not matched to a gene; V was cut back by 5 bases and J by 1 base. Germline V lookup: CDR1 SGHVS, CDR2 FNYEAQ. CDR3 DNA sequence: TGTGCCAGCAGCGCGAAGAGGACTAGCCAAGAGACCCAGTACTTC. Translation gives CASSAKRTSQETQYF. Full variable domain (outside the CDR3, taken from reference TRBV7-6 and TRBJ2-5): GAGVSQSPRYKVTKRGQDVALRCDPISGHVSLYWYRQALGQGPEFLTYFNYEAQQDKSGLPNDRFSAERPEGSISTLTIQRTEQRDSAMYRCASSAKRTSQETQYFGPGTRLLVL.

In DNA form, the CDR3 reads TGTGCCAGCTCAGCCGGGACAGGGGATAATTCACCCCTCCACTTT. Protein: CASSAGTGDNSPLHF. The chain combines TRBV18 with TRBJ1-6; 10 nucleotides agree with TRBD1. The CDR3 covers 15 residues. V shed 5 bases and J 5 bases; nucleotides not matched to a gene: 3. Germline V CDR1 and CDR2: KGHSH, LQKENI.

The chain is built from TRBV12-5 and TRBJ2-5; no clear D gene. The CDR3 consists of 12 residues. From germline, CDR1 is LGHNT and CDR2 FRNRAP. V was shortened by 1 base and J by 5 bases, with 5 bases between the two germline ends. DNA of the CDR3: TGTGCTAGTGGTTTGGGGCCGGAGACCCAGTACTTC. Translating gives CASGLGPETQYF.

The chain is built from TRBV30 and TRBJ2-7; maybe TRBD2 (5 bases). CDR3 size: 12 residues. Germline CDR1 and CDR2: GTSNPN and SVGIG (reference sequence). Trimming took 4 bases from V and 2 from J, leaving 9 bases between them. The CDR3 is CAWTDSAYEQYF. The CDR3 DNA is TGTGCCTGGACGGACTCAGCCTACGAGCAGTACTTC.

V and J are TRBV4-3 and TRBJ2-3, with 10 bases fitting TRBD2. J was trimmed by 0 bases and V by 0 bases; bases with no gene match: 15. CDR1 LGHNA and CDR2 YSLEER come from the germline V gene. The CDR3 consists of 21 residues. The CDR3 reads CASSQDWGSGGSVSSTDTQYF. Written as DNA, the CDR3 is TGCGCCAGCAGCCAAGATTGGGGTAGCGGGGGGTCGGTTTCTAGCACAGATACGCAGTATTTT.

The rearrangement uses TRBV5-4 and TRBJ2-3; 7 nucleotides agree with TRBD1. Trimming removed 4 bases from V and 6 bases from J; junction bases left unmatched: 5. The CDR3 runs to 13 residues. Germline CDR1 and CDR2: SGHNT and YYREEE (reference sequence). The DNA for the CDR3 is TGTGCCAGCAGCGCCGACAGGGATGATACGCAGTATTTT. Protein product: CASSADRDDTQYF. Looking up the rest from reference TRBV5-4 and TRBJ2-3 gives the full variable domain: ETGVTQSPTHLIKTRGQQVTLRCSSQSGHNTVSWYQQALGQGPQFIFQYYREEENGRGNFPPRFSGLQFPNYSSELNVNALELDDSALYLCASSADRDDTQYFGPGTRLTVL.

This chain connects TRBV6-1 to TRBJ2-2; TRBD2 aligns across 13 bases. Losses at the gene ends were 1 base for V and 8 bases for J; bases not matched to a gene: 7. Germline values: CDR1 MNHNS, CDR2 SASEGT. CDR3 length equals 17 residues. In nucleotides, the CDR3 is TGTGCCAGCAGTGAAGGGACTAGCGGGAGTCGGGTAGGGGAGCTGTTTTTT. It specifies CASSEGTSGSRVGELFF.

V is TRBV7-9 and J is TRBJ1-6, with D maybe TRBD1 (5 bases). CDR3 length equals 16 residues. Germline V gene lookup returns CDR1 SEHNR and CDR2 FQNEAQ (reference sequence). With 1 base removed from V and 3 bases from J, the gap between germline ends came to 10 bases. The CDR3 reads CASSLGRQGYNSPLHF. The CDR3 nucleotides are TGTGCCAGCAGCTTAGGTCGGCAGGGCTATAATTCACCCCTCCACTTT.

The rearrangement links TRBV25-1 to TRBJ1-4; TRBD1 is a possible D gene (5 bases). The CDR3 totals 11 residues. Germline V gene sequence: CDR1 MGHDK, CDR2 SYGVNS. The V and J ends lost 8 bases and 10 bases respectively, with 11 bases between them. The CDR3 DNA sequence: TGTGCCAGCGTCCAGGGTGTAAAACTGTTTTTT. Amino acids: CASVQGVKLFF.

This chain joins TRBV7-3 and TRBJ2-1, with 12 bases matching TRBD2. Germline trimming cut 5 bases from V and 8 bases from J; bases unmatched to any gene: 19. CDR1 SGHTA and CDR2 FQGTGA come from the germline V gene. This CDR3 contains 19 residues. The CDR3 spells CASSPLLASGGAGRYEQFF. The CDR3 DNA reads TGTGCCAGCAGCCCCCTCTTGGCTAGCGGGGGGGCCGGTCGGTATGAGCAGTTCTTC.

The chain employs TRBV28 and TRBJ1-2, with D possibly matching TRBD1 (5 bases). The CDR3 contains 13 residues. With 10 bases removed from V and 0 bases from J, the gap between germline ends came to 12 bases. Germline-derived CDR1 and CDR2 are MDHEN and SYDVKM. CDR3 amino acids: CAIHRISNYGYTF. In nucleotides, the CDR3 is TGTGCCATCCACAGGATTTCTAACTATGGCTACACCTTC.

J is TRBJ1-1 and V is TRBV6-5, with D perhaps TRBD1 (5 bases). This CDR3 region has 15 residues. V dropped 4 bases and J dropped 5 bases, with 17 bases sitting between them. Germline CDR1 MNHEY, CDR2 SVGAGI. The CDR3: CASSWGPRGGTEAFF. DNA for the CDR3: TGTGCCAGCAGTTGGGGCCCGCGGGGTGGGACTGAAGCTTTCTTT.

The chain uses TRBV28 and TRBJ2-5; possibly TRBD2 for D (5 bases). The V gene lost 2 bases and the J gene lost 5 bases, with 15 bases spanning the gap. The CDR3 covers 15 residues. CDR1 is MDHEN, CDR2 SYDVKM, per germline. The CDR3: CASSLTRASGETQYF. The DNA for the CDR3 is TGTGCCAGCAGTTTAACGCGGGCCTCTGGGGAGACCCAGTACTTC. Variable domain in full (rest from reference TRBV28 and TRBJ2-5): DVKVTQSSRYLVKRTGEKVFLECVQDMDHENMFWYRQDPGLGLRLIYFSYDVKMKEKGDIPEGYSVSREKKERFSLILESASTNQTSMYLCASSLTRASGETQYFGPGTRLLVL.

V and J are TRBV28 and TRBJ2-3, with TRBD2 identical over 11 bases. CDR3 length: 15 amino acids. Germline CDR1 is MDHEN and CDR2 is SYDVKM. The J segment lost 4 bases and the V segment lost 5 bases, leaving 5 bases of the junction unmatched. Here the CDR3 DNA reads TGTGCCAGCAGTCCCTCGACTAGCGGGGCAGATACGCAGTATTTT. As protein: CASSPSTSGADTQYF.

This chain uses TRBV7-2 with TRBJ2-5; possibly TRBD2 for D (6 bases). V was trimmed by 1 base and J by 14 bases, leaving 23 bases between them. CDR3 length: 15 amino acids. Germline V CDR1 and CDR2: SGHTA, FQGNSA. The CDR3 nucleotides are TGTGCCAGCAGCTTAGACGTCCGAACCAGGGACTTTTTATACTTC. Its protein is CASSLDVRTRDFLYF.

The chain combines TRBV5-1 with TRBJ2-2; TRBD1 matches at 7 bases. Trimming removed 3 bases from V and 6 bases from J; junction bases left unmatched: 5. The CDR3 has 14 residues. The germline CDR1 and CDR2 sequences are SGHRS and YFSETQ. The CDR3 region has the DNA TGCGCCAGCAGCTCGCTGACAGGGCCCGGGGAGCTGTTTTTT. Translated, it gives CASSSLTGPGELFF. The complete variable domain, with remaining parts taken from reference TRBV5-1 and TRBJ2-2, reads KAGVTQTPRYLIKTRGQQVTLSCSPISGHRSVSWYQQTPGQGLQFLFEYFSETQRNKGNFPGRFSGRQFSNSRSEMNVSTLELGDSALYLCASSSLTGPGELFFGEGSRLTVL.

This rearrangement joins TRBV5-1 to TRBJ2-1; the match to TRBD2 covers 9 bases. From germline, CDR1 is SGHRS and CDR2 YFSETQ. V lost 4 bases, J lost 5 bases, and 4 bases stayed unmatched. The CDR3 has 14 amino acids. The CDR3 DNA follows: TGCGCCAGCAGCGCGGGAGGGCCTAACAATGAGCAGTTCTTC. It codes for CASSAGGPNNEQFF.